The 7 T cell receptor beta chains below were found in one sample sequenced in a study of metastatic and nonmetastatic thyroid tumors. TCRdb re-clonotyped the PCR reads via MiXCR. This sample carries roughly 40,000 clones, approximately 17% of them seen once, and the ten largest clones take approximately 14%. All patients were treatment-naive before thyroid surgery. Sequencing input: tumor tissue. The source is a female donor with papillary thyroid cancer or a benign thyroid nodule (not recorded which). Some clones in this sample may be carry-over from other donors' samples.

There are many counts of this clone. The chain carries TRBV27 and TRBJ2-2; 7 bases agree with TRBD2. The CDR3 covers 15 residues. CDR1 is MNHEY and CDR2 is SMNVEV in the germline V gene (reference sequence). V was clipped by 6 bases and J by 2 bases; unmatched bases: 6. CDR3 sequence (DNA): TGTGCCAGCAGGTACGGGGGGTCCAACACCGGGGAGCTGTTTTTT. Translation gives CASRYGGSNTGELFF.

This clone is categorized as medium-sized (0.01 to 0.1%). V gene TRBV6-2 or TRBV6-3 combines with J gene TRBJ1-1; D unresolved. V was clipped by 4 bases and J by 1 base, with 4 bases between them. From germline, CDR1 is MNHEY and CDR2 SVGEGT. The CDR3 runs to 12 residues. For the CDR3, the DNA is TGTGCCAGCAGTTTTAAGAACACTGAAGCTTTCTTT. Translation: CASSFKNTEAFF.

This clone appeared many times. This sequence joins TRBV5-1 and TRBJ1-3; D gene uncertain. This CDR3 has 13 amino acids. The germline V and J ends were trimmed by 1 base and 4 bases, with 6 bases remaining between them. Per the germline V gene, CDR1 is SGHRS and CDR2 is YFSETQ. The CDR3 DNA sequence: TGCGCCAGCAGCTTGTTCGCCGGAAACACCATATATTTT. It is translated as CASSLFAGNTIYF.

The J gene is TRBJ2-7, the V gene TRBV7-9, with TRBD2 as a possible D gene (5 bases). V lost 5 bases and J 3 bases, leaving 11 bases between the germline ends. Germline V gene sequence: CDR1 SEHNR, CDR2 FQNEAQ (reference sequence). CDR3 length: 13 residues. The DNA of the CDR3 is TGTGCCAGCAGCAGAGGACGGGACTACGAGCAGTACTTC. Protein product: CASSRGRDYEQYF.

Ten or more counts support this clone. The chain employs TRBV6-1 and TRBJ1-1, with unresolved D. The CDR3 is 11 amino acids. The V gene's germline CDR1 is MNHNS and CDR2 SASEGT. V was cut by 6 bases and J by 2 bases, with 4 bases left in between. CDR3 loop: CASRQNTEAFF. The CDR3 DNA reads as TGTGCCAGCAGACAAAACACTGAAGCTTTCTTT.

This clone was seen more than once but under ten times. The rearrangement joins TRBV6-5 to TRBJ1-2, with 7 bases lining up with TRBD1. The CDR3 consists of 18 residues. The V segment lost 7 bases and the J segment 4 bases; nucleotides outside the gene matches: 21. Germline lookup yields CDR1 MNHEY and CDR2 SVGAGI. The CDR3 loop reads CASIPIVPGRGPIYGYTF. The DNA of the CDR3 is TGTGCCAGCATTCCCATAGTACCCGGAAGGGGGCCCATCTATGGCTACACCTTC.

This clone was picked up a small number of times. The chain couples TRBV12-3 or TRBV12-4 to TRBJ2-7; TRBD1 matches 8 bases. Germline trimming cut 5 bases from V and 1 base from J; bases unmatched to any gene: 13. CDR3 length: 17 amino acids. Written as DNA, the CDR3 is TGTGCCAGCAGTCCCGGGTTCGACAGGGGCCTTTCCTACGAGCAGTACTTC. As protein: CASSPGFDRGLSYEQYF.